This passage covers 16 T cell receptor beta chains from one sample sequenced in a study of cytomegalovirus exposure and HLA in healthy donors. The PCR employed 60 Vbeta primers together with 13 Jbeta primers. Only in-frame clones appear in the TCRdb table, and some are missing; sequencing was by immunoSEQ multiplex PCR. The sample's table shows 70,000 to 80,000 clones. The sequenced material came from PBMCs. Receptors originate from a man aged 40-49 years in good health and CMV-seronegative.

The CDR3 DNA follows: TGTGCCAGCAGTGAGCTTTTGGGGCCCTATGGCTACACCTTC. Translation: CASSELLGPYGYTF. The chain combines TRBV2 with TRBJ1-2; weak D call: TRBD1 (5 bases). Trimming pared 3 bases from V and 4 bases from J, leaving 12 bases between. This CDR3 has 14 amino acids. Germline loops: CDR1 SNHLY, CDR2 FYNNEI.

V usage is TRBV5-1 and J usage is TRBJ2-1; TRBD2 might be the D (5 bases). The CDR3 spans 14 residues. V lost 0 bases, J lost 7 bases, and 11 bases lay in between. The germline V gene encodes CDR1 SGHRS and CDR2 YFSETQ. The CDR3 sequence is CASSLDPGGNEQFF. The CDR3 DNA reads TGCGCCAGCAGCTTGGACCCCGGCGGGAATGAGCAGTTCTTC.

V gene TRBV7-2 combines with J gene TRBJ1-2, with D tentatively TRBD1 (6 bases). Trimming removed 5 bases at V and 2 bases at J, with 12 bases between. Germline loops: CDR1 SGHTA, CDR2 FQGNSA. The CDR3 length is 14 residues. In DNA form, the CDR3 reads TGTGCCAGCAGCCTACGGACAGAGAACTATGGCTACACCTTC. Its translation is CASSLRTENYGYTF.

This chain joins TRBV5-6 and TRBJ2-1; D is possibly TRBD1 (6 bases). With 4 bases removed from V and 9 bases from J, the gap between germline ends came to 23 bases. CDR1 SGHDT and CDR2 YYEEEE come from the germline V gene. This CDR3 comprises 16 residues. The CDR3: CASSRGQNLRTSEQFF. DNA for the CDR3: TGTGCCAGCAGCCGCGGACAGAACCTCCGTACAAGTGAGCAGTTCTTC.

Worth noting for this clone: A read error may produce the germline difference seen at one junction end. The J gene is TRBJ1-1, the V gene TRBV5-6; 7 nucleotides match TRBD1. The germline gives CDR1 SGHDT, CDR2 YYEEEE. CDR3 length: 14 amino acids. The CDR3 DNA reads as TGTGCCAGCAGCTTCAACAGGGGCAGGGCTGAAGCTTCCTTT. Encoded protein: CASSFNRGRAEASF.

The chain couples TRBV5-1 to TRBJ1-6; TRBD1 aligns across 9 bases. The CDR3 length is 16 residues. The germline CDR1 and CDR2 sequences are SGHRS and YFSETQ. The J segment lost 7 bases and the V segment lost 0 bases, leaving 5 bases of the junction unmatched. CDR3 amino acids: CASSLGPTGGNSPLHF. In nucleotides, the CDR3 is TGCGCCAGCAGCTTGGGCCCCACAGGGGGCAATTCACCCCTCCACTTT.

This rearrangement joins TRBV4-2 to TRBJ2-3; 8 positions agree with TRBD2. In germline, CDR1 is LGHNA, CDR2 YNFKEQ. There are 17 residues in the CDR3. V lost 7 bases and J lost 2; bases outside the gene matches: 14. CDR3 in amino acids: CASTGGGAGAFTDTQYF. The CDR3 DNA sequence: TGTGCCAGCACCGGAGGGGGAGCGGGGGCCTTCACAGATACGCAGTATTTT.

The chain couples TRBV5-1 to TRBJ2-2; no firm D call. V shed 0 bases and J shed 0 bases, with 12 bases lying between them. CDR1 is SGHRS, CDR2 YFSETQ, per germline. This CDR3 has 17 amino acids. The CDR3 loop reads CASSLGRRFANTGELFF. The CDR3 nucleotides are TGCGCCAGCAGCTTGGGCCGGCGGTTCGCGAACACCGGGGAGCTGTTTTTT.

This chain joins TRBV30 and TRBJ1-1; no firm D call. V was shortened by 7 bases and J by 0 bases, with 15 bases between the two germline ends. Germline V gene data show CDR1 as GTSNPN and CDR2 as SVGIG (reference sequence). This CDR3 has 14 amino acids. CDR3 in DNA: TGTGCCTTTTCCCAAGAGCGCCTGAACACTGAAGCTTTCTTT. Encoded protein: CAFSQERLNTEAFF.

The rearrangement links TRBV5-1 to TRBJ2-1, with 11 bases aligning to TRBD1. V lost 0 bases to trimming and J lost 9 bases; unmatched junction nucleotides: 5. Germline lookup yields CDR1 SGHRS and CDR2 YFSETQ. The CDR3 sequence is 15 residues long. The CDR3 is CASSLGGQGDREQFF. CDR3 coding DNA: TGCGCCAGCAGCTTGGGGGGACAGGGGGACCGTGAGCAGTTCTTC. The entire variable domain, with the rest obtained from reference TRBV5-1 and TRBJ2-1, is as follows: KAGVTQTPRYLIKTRGQQVTLSCSPISGHRSVSWYQQTPGQGLQFLFEYFSETQRNKGNFPGRFSGRQFSNSRSEMNVSTLELGDSALYLCASSLGGQGDREQFFGPGTRLTVL.

V gene TRBV4-2 combines with J gene TRBJ2-2, with 13 bases lining up with TRBD2. This CDR3 contains 17 residues. V was clipped by 5 bases and J by 0 bases; unmatched bases: 3. Germline CDR1 LGHNA, CDR2 YNFKEQ. The CDR3 loop is CASSSGLAGANTGELFF. CDR3 sequence (DNA): TGTGCCAGCAGCTCTGGACTAGCGGGGGCGAACACCGGGGAGCTGTTTTTT.

The V gene is TRBV2, the J gene TRBJ2-5; 10 nucleotides agree with TRBD2. The V gene end was trimmed by 5 bases and the J gene end by 4 bases; junction bases not matched to a gene: 7. The CDR3 spans 15 residues. Per the germline V gene, CDR1 is SNHLY and CDR2 is FYNNEI. CDR3 DNA sequence: TGTGCCAGCAGTTCTAGCGGGGGTAGGGGAGAGACCCAGTACTTC. It translates to CASSSSGGRGETQYF.

The chain joins TRBV6-5 to TRBJ1-1, with 10 bases matching TRBD1. This CDR3 is 14 amino acids long. V shed 6 bases and J 3 bases; nucleotides not matched to a gene: 4. From germline, CDR1 is MNHEY and CDR2 SVGAGI. The CDR3 is CASRSGTGDTEAFF. The CDR3 DNA reads TGTGCCAGCAGATCCGGGACAGGGGACACTGAAGCTTTCTTT.

Comment on this clone: Other DNA sequences in the same sample also yield this CDR3. The chain combines TRBV10-3 with TRBJ1-5, with 8 bases lining up with TRBD1. The CDR3 runs 14 residues. V shed 6 bases, J shed 1 base, and the junction held 2 bases outside the gene matches. CDR1 is ENHRY and CDR2 is SYGVKD in the germline V gene. CDR3 sequence reads: CAISGQGSNQPQHF. The CDR3 DNA reads TGTGCCATCAGCGGACAGGGAAGCAATCAGCCCCAGCATTTT.

This chain links TRBV7-2 with TRBJ2-3; 9 bases fit TRBD2. The CDR3 consists of 15 residues. CDR1 is SGHTA, CDR2 FQGNSA, per germline. V lost 1 base, J lost 6 bases, and 5 bases stayed unmatched. CDR3 protein: CASSLVAGGRDTQYF. For the CDR3, the DNA is TGTGCCAGCAGCTTAGTCGCGGGGGGGCGGGATACGCAGTATTTT.

The chain recombines TRBV6-5 with TRBJ1-2; 8 nucleotides line up with TRBD1. From germline, CDR1 is MNHEY and CDR2 SVGAGI. Trimming removed 5 bases from V and 0 bases from J; junction bases left unmatched: 5. The CDR3 covers 15 residues. The CDR3 sequence is CASSPRTGTNYGYTF. DNA of the CDR3: TGTGCCAGCAGTCCGCGGACAGGGACTAACTATGGCTACACCTTC.